Here is one T cell receptor (beta chain) with its context. This clone turned up a few times. The target of this receptor is not known. The input lacks base qualities; no much larger clone sits a single base away. V and J lose 9 bases and 0 bases, and a span of 18 bases separates them. The CDR3 holds 16 amino acids from the cysteine to the phenylalanine. The CDR3 DNA has 48 bases and is translated from base 1. CDR1 is given as LNHDA and CDR2 as SQIVND, both from the germline V gene (reference sequence). Libraries were constructed by the immunoSEQ multiplex PCR assay. For the multiplex PCR, a mixture combining 60 forward primers for TCR Vbeta segments and 13 reverse primers for TCR Jbeta segments was used. The CDR3 region of rearranged TCR beta genes was amplified from genomic DNA with a multiplex PCR assay. The Illumina HiSeq System was used to sequence the amplified TCR beta libraries as 87-base-pair reads. Regarding the original processing steps: A later analysis counted around 72 million unique TCR beta chains across the approximately 700 repertoires, and around 12 million of these chains were shared by at least two donors. A nearest-neighbor algorithm error-corrected the raw reads and collapsed the reads into unique sequences, merging closely related sequences to remove PCR and sequencing errors. To assign V, D and J gene segments, CDR3 sequences were aligned to IMGT reference sequences. For a sequence to be retained, a match of at least six nucleotides was required to both a V gene segment and a J gene segment. Rearrangements were called productive when the CDR3 lacked stop codons and stayed in frame with V and J; all others were non-productive. CDR3 was defined by IMGT convention, running from the second conserved V-encoded cysteine to the conserved J-encoded phenylalanine. In an earlier analysis of just under 600 of the donors, sequences lacking an unambiguous match to a single V gene segment were excluded. In an earlier analysis of 587 of the donors, V segments were called functional above 56.7% productive rearrangements and were called segregating when the between-donor standard deviation exceeded 5%. A statistical classification framework was developed to diagnose cytomegalovirus status using the catalog of TCR beta chain sequences. In a later analysis, V and J genes were assigned by comparing TCR nucleotide sequences against IMGT/GENE-DB human TR gene sequences. Using the TCRdist pipeline, a later analysis assigned CDR3 sequences along with most-parsimonious VDJ recombination scenarios. In a later analysis, every TCR beta chain was defined by the combination of its CDR3 amino acid sequence and its V-gene family, and reads without a unique V-gene family were dropped. To address suspected cross-contamination and a sequencing artifact, a later analysis removed around 600 highly shared, low-generation-probability nucleotide sequences. In a later analysis, a clonal expansion index for each public chain was calculated from normalized within-repertoire ranks of inferred template counts. In a later analysis, generation probabilities were computed using a VDJ recombination model fitted to out-of-frame rearrangements, and the results were checked against IGoR. In a later analysis, hypergeometric tests were used to score TCR-TCR, TCR-HLA and TCR-CMV co-occurrence, with a repertoire-size bias correction applied to TCR pairs. A later analysis estimated false discovery rates by permuting HLA or CMV assignments 20 times. A later analysis grouped co-occurring TCRs with DBSCAN, adding TCRdist sequence similarity when clustering within HLA-allele-positive subsets. Co-occurrence clustering excluded repertoires with fewer than 30,000 or more than 120,000 public chains, plus five with anomalous nucleotide sharing. What TCRdb holds here is the immuneACCESS table cut down to in-frame rearrangements. Part of the clones is not present; checked against another copy, under half of the missing clones reflect an unresolved V gene, and the others are unexplained. V and J calls and clone size are as listed in that table; D and trimming were resolved from the DNA. The sample contains some 150,000 clones, around 9.7% of them found a single time. The ten largest clones capture less than 2% of the sample.

This sample was taken from a study of cytomegalovirus exposure and HLA in healthy donors (dated by TCRdb to the late 2010s). Broadly, across the study: In an earlier analysis of under 750 of the donors, 250 to 350 Gb of sequence data and 117 million unique TCR beta sequences from about 180 million T cells were reported. Roughly 320 gigabases of sequencing data and 70 million to 95 million unique TCR sequences made up an early release that covered approximately 700 HLA-typed donors. The genetic ancestry cluster associated with self-reported Caucasian donors included about 81% of the roughly 410 genotyped donors. The aim of the study was to test whether cataloging public T cell receptors could identify signatures of past pathogen exposure. The study used immunosequencing to profile the T cell repertoires of 666 subjects and linked those repertoires to cytomegalovirus serostatus. Along with the approximately 700-subject first cohort, a separate validation cohort of 120 different subjects was used. High-throughput TCR immunosequencing, statistical association of individual TCRs with disease status, and machine learning were combined to predict cytomegalovirus infection status. In a later analysis, previously published TCR beta repertoires from some 640 donors were re-analyzed and high-resolution HLA genotyping was added so that TCR occurrence patterns could be studied. Rather than using new phenotypic data, the later analysis identified candidate immune exposures from TCR beta sequences and from how often those sequences occurred across donors. An earlier analysis of roughly 580 of the donors used high-throughput TCR beta sequencing to judge whether each TCR beta V gene segment behaved as functional or pseudogenic. Alongside the repertoire data, information on donor age, sex, ethnicity and CMV serostatus was compiled. A later genetic analysis used genome-wide SNP genotypes for about 60% of the roughly 700 donors, treating that subset as a discovery cohort. Every discovery cohort repertoire had been produced on one sequencing platform. HLA typing included class I and class II loci at four-digit resolution. The number of typed donors differed by locus: 629-630 for A, B, C, DRB1 and DQB1; approximately 520 for DQA1; 606 for DPA1; and some 430 for DPB1. A few DR-DQ haplotypes were treated as single units for association and clustering because of strong linkage in the cohort. Across some 400 genotyped donors of the cohort, an average of about 240,000 unique TCR beta nucleotide sequences per donor were sequenced, and roughly a sixth of those sequences were non-productive.

The paper's findings and limits, for the study overall: A further reported finding was that TCR beta sequences accurately predicted the HLA-A and HLA-B alleles for most subjects in the first cohort. Most TCR sequences were seen in very few donors, while some public TCRs were found in many individuals. In vitro tests confirmed that a few of the cytomegalovirus-associated TCR beta chains recognize cytomegalovirus antigens. In a later analysis, the rate of TCR association differed among HLA loci, with DRB1 alleles having the most associated TCRs and HLA-C alleles having the fewest. In a later analysis, HLA-associated TCR beta chains showed more clonal expansion and lower generation probabilities than non-associated chains that were equally common. A later analysis found that most CMV-associated TCR beta chains appeared HLA-restricted, with HLA associations seemingly driven largely by CMV exposure. The cohort was sequenced for TCR beta chains only, and without alpha or paired-chain data the features that could be detected were limited. At a false discovery rate of 0.05, a later analysis linked 16,951 TCR beta sequences to specific HLA alleles. Presence/absence analyses assumed roughly uniform sequencing depth across donors, an assumption that may not hold. In both the original and validation cohorts, the classifier was reported to diagnose cytomegalovirus status with high specificity and sensitivity. A group of highly shared sequence variants was considered likely to be a technical artifact of the sequencing pipeline. A later analysis reported that several top co-occurrence clusters appeared linked to parvovirus B19, influenza, CMV and Epstein-Barr virus. When HLA alleles, especially DR and DQ, strongly co-occurred, attributing TCR associations to individual alleles was difficult. Because HLA typing was unavailable for some donors at each locus, only the typed subset was used in association tests. The study gave a list of 150 to 200 TCR beta chains associated with cytomegalovirus. The authors suggested that the approach could potentially be generalized to other disease states and immunological phenotypes. In a later genetic analysis, a missense DCLRE1C variant was associated with V-gene and J-gene trimming of TCR beta chains, and the association was replicated in an independent cohort. A later genetic analysis reported fewer N-insertions in productive TCRs among donors in an Asian-associated ancestry cluster than the roughly 720-donor mean. Some 15 rarely observed V segments, including chromosome 9 orphons, were excluded from the earlier analysis of a few hundred of the donors because counts were too low. Immune exposure information for the cohort was limited to CMV serostatus. Some IMGT-functional V segments, including TRBV6-2 and TRBV6-3, could not be distinguished by the 87-base-pair reads and were therefore excluded. Linkage disequilibrium might explain the correlated functional status among segregating V segments, but an unknown experimental factor could not be ruled out. Broadly in line with IMGT annotations, most TCR beta V segments showed up in productive rearrangements about 90% or about 30% of the time in an earlier analysis of 450 to 750 of the donors.

The cohort was made up of around 720 healthy bone marrow donors. Cohort members were all nominally healthy when sampled, although unrecorded immune exposures were likely present. The donor tested CMV seronegative and was one of the 352 seronegative cohort members. A peripheral blood sample was provided by each donor, and peripheral blood mononuclear cells were used for TCR beta sequencing. The Qiagen DNeasy Blood Extraction Kit was used to extract genomic DNA from the blood cell samples. The sequence was obtained from a man aged 45 to 65 in good health and CMV-seronegative. What was sequenced was PBMCs. The rearranged chain carries TRBV19 and TRBJ2-4; the D region possibly corresponds to TRBD2 (6 bases align). The bases are TGTGCCAGCCACCCGGGGAGGACCTTAGCCAAAAACATTCAGTACTTC. Its translation is CASHPGRTLAKNIQYF.